The next 30 T cell receptor beta chains were all read from a single sample in a study of blood T cell repertoires in COVID-19. Produced via immunoSEQ multiplex PCR; TCRdb's table is partial and in-frame only. Found here are 350,000 to 450,000 clones, about 86% of them singletons; the top ten hold just over 7%. The sequenced material came from peripheral blood. All receptors derive from a woman aged 55-69 years with COVID-19, enrolled during active disease.

V gene TRBV10-3 combines with J gene TRBJ2-1; 8 bases fit TRBD2. This CDR3 comprises 14 residues. Unmatched junction bases numbered 13, after V lost 10 bases and J lost 8 bases. The germline CDR1 and CDR2 sequences are ENHRY and SYGVKD. The CDR3 sequence: CATRDGGAKDEQFF. The CDR3, as DNA: TGTGCCACCCGTGACGGGGGGGCTAAGGATGAGCAGTTCTTC.

The chain is built from TRBV11-3 and TRBJ1-1; D is undetermined. CDR1 and CDR2 from the germline V gene are SGHNT and YENEEA. The germline V and J ends were trimmed by 5 bases and 6 bases, with 10 bases remaining between them. The CDR3 runs 12 residues. CDR3 nucleotide sequence: TGTGCCAGCAGCCCCCGGCAGGCTGAAGCTTTCTTT. The encoded protein is CASSPRQAEAFF.

A few counts support this clone. V gene TRBV27 combines with J gene TRBJ1-2; the D gene is possibly TRBD1 (6 bases). Deletions cut 6 bases from V and 3 bases from J, with 17 bases between. Looked up from germline, CDR1 is MNHEY and CDR2 is SMNVEV (reference sequence). This CDR3 region has 15 residues. Written as DNA, the CDR3 is TGTGCCAGCAGACCCAACCCGACAGGATACTATGGCTACACCTTC. It specifies CASRPNPTGYYGYTF.

Only a few counts were recorded for this clone. CDR3 region: CASSRTEAIGGYTF. In nucleotides, the CDR3 is TGTGCCAGCAGCCGGACGGAGGCCATCGGTGGCTACACCTTC. This chain uses TRBV21-1 with TRBJ1-2. TRBV21-1 is described as a pseudogene. The CDR3 consists of 14 residues.

This chain uses TRBV27 with TRBJ2-1; possibly TRBD2 for D (5 bases). The CDR3 loop spans 19 amino acids. The V gene's germline CDR1 is MNHEY and CDR2 SMNVEV (reference sequence). Trimming took 1 base from V and 1 from J, leaving 20 bases between them. The CDR3 protein is CASSLFPPMQDLSYNEQFF. In DNA, the CDR3 is TGTGCCAGCAGTTTATTCCCCCCGATGCAGGACTTATCCTACAATGAGCAGTTCTTC.

The chain joins TRBV2 to TRBJ2-5, with 7 bases aligning to TRBD1. V was pared by 1 base and J by 2 bases, with 1 base of the junction left unmatched. Germline CDR1 SNHLY, CDR2 FYNNEI. This CDR3 comprises 14 residues. In DNA, the CDR3 is TGTGCCAGCAGTGAAGAACAGGGGCAAGAGACCCAGTACTTC. Encoded protein: CASSEEQGQETQYF.

V and J are TRBV5-5 and TRBJ1-5; 9 bases map to TRBD1. V trimming: 4 bases; J trimming: 1 base; junction bases outside the gene matches: 12. The V gene's germline CDR1 is SGHKS and CDR2 YYEKEE (reference sequence). The CDR3 has 18 residues. CDR3 loop: CASSAGTGSVLSNQPQHF. The CDR3 DNA sequence: TGTGCCAGCAGCGCCGGGACAGGGAGCGTCCTGAGCAATCAGCCCCAGCATTTT.

A word on this clone: Compared with germline, one end of the junction differs, possibly owing to a read error. The V call is TRBV6-4, the J call TRBJ1-2; D is undetermined. The CDR3 loop spans 11 amino acids. The germline V gene has CDR1 MRHNA and CDR2 SNTAGT. CDR3 loop: CASSNSGGYTF. Written as DNA, the CDR3 is TGTGCCAGCAGTAACTCCGGTGGCTACACCTTC.

J is TRBJ2-7 and V is TRBV5-4, with 7 nucleotides matching TRBD1. CDR1 and CDR2 (germline): SGHNT, YYREEE (reference sequence). The CDR3 extends over 14 amino acids. V shed 8 bases, J shed 5 bases, and the junction held 13 bases outside the gene matches. Here the CDR3 reads CASIPQGIPHEQYF. CDR3 in DNA: TGTGCCAGTATCCCACAGGGGATTCCCCACGAGCAGTACTTC.

The CDR3 region is CASSLAGGGSGNTIYF. The DNA for the CDR3 is TGCGCCAGCAGCTTGGCTGGGGGAGGCTCTGGAAACACCATATATTTT. The chain recombines TRBV5-1 with TRBJ1-3; the D gene is possibly TRBD1 (5 bases). This CDR3 region has 16 residues. Per germline, CDR1 SGHRS and CDR2 YFSETQ. V lost 0 bases and J 0 bases, leaving 10 bases between the germline ends.

J is TRBJ1-5 and V is TRBV18; TRBD1 agrees at 9 bases. The CDR3 spans 17 residues. Losses at the gene ends were 8 bases for V and 1 base for J; bases not matched to a gene: 12. Per germline, CDR1 KGHSH and CDR2 LQKENI. The CDR3 nucleotides are TGTGCCAGCACCTACAGGGGGCGCGGCGTGAGCAATCAGCCCCAGCATTTT. Translating gives CASTYRGRGVSNQPQHF.

This clone was found a few times. J is TRBJ1-1 and V is TRBV7-2; the D is unclear. The V gene's germline CDR1 is SGHTA and CDR2 FQGNSA. Trimming cost V 2 bases and J 0 bases, with 10 bases left between them. The CDR3 is 15 residues long. CDR3 DNA sequence: TGTGCCAGCAGCTTACAGTCTTCCATGAACACTGAAGCTTTCTTT. The encoded protein is CASSLQSSMNTEAFF. Filled out from reference TRBV7-2 and TRBJ1-1, the complete variable domain reads GAGVSQSPSNKVTEKGKDVELRCDPISGHTALYWYRQSLGQGLEFLIYFQGNSAPDKSGLPSDRFSAERTGGSVSTLTIQRTQQEDSAVYLCASSLQSSMNTEAFFGQGTRLTVV.

The chain carries TRBV11-2 and TRBJ2-2; a weak D match, TRBD2 (6 bases). CDR1 is SGHAT and CDR2 is FQNNGV in the germline V gene. The CDR3 extends over 13 amino acids. The V end lost 3 bases, the J end lost 7 bases, and 9 bases lay between the germline ends. The CDR3 region is CASSLRGGGELFF. The CDR3 coding sequence is TGTGCCAGCAGCTTGCGGGGAGGCGGGGAGCTGTTTTTT.

The chain combines TRBV20-1 with TRBJ1-1; TRBD1 matches 9 bases. CDR3 size: 16 residues. Germline CDR1 is DFQATT and CDR2 is SNEGSKA (reference sequence). V lost 3 bases, J lost 0 bases, and 8 bases stayed unmatched. As DNA, the CDR3 is TGCAGTGCTAGTGGACAGGGGAGGGCCTTGAACACTGAAGCTTTCTTT. It is translated as CSASGQGRALNTEAFF.

J is TRBJ2-7 and V is TRBV6-5, with D unclear. Germline values: CDR1 MNHEY, CDR2 SVGAGI. CDR3 length: 11 amino acids. Trimming removed 7 bases at V and 2 bases at J, with 6 bases between. CDR3 residues: CASTDTYEQYF. CDR3 nucleotides: TGTGCCAGCACCGACACCTACGAGCAGTACTTC.

The V gene is TRBV23-1, the J gene TRBJ2-3, with a possible D match to TRBD1 (7 bases). TRBV23-1 has ORF status, its function being uncertain. The CDR3 spans 17 residues. Trimming stripped 2 bases from V and 2 bases from J, with 17 bases between. CDR3 nucleotide sequence: TGCGCCAGCAGTCAACTCTCTCAGGGGGGCCACACAGATACGCAGTATTTT. This gives the protein CASSQLSQGGHTDTQYF.

CDR3 region: CASSREQRGYNEQFF. Here the CDR3 DNA reads TGTGCCAGCAGCCGCGAGCAAAGGGGGTACAATGAGCAGTTCTTC. The chain couples TRBV27 to TRBJ2-1; D is possibly TRBD1 (6 bases). This CDR3 is 15 amino acids long. Per the germline V gene, CDR1 is MNHEY and CDR2 is SMNVEV (reference sequence). The V end was cut by 6 bases, the J end by 4 bases, with 16 bases between.

The genes are TRBV4-2 and TRBJ1-2; 7 nucleotides match TRBD1. Per the germline V gene, CDR1 is LGHNA and CDR2 is YNFKEQ. V gave up 1 base and J gave up 6 bases; unmatched junction bases: 5. CDR3 length: 14 amino acids. The CDR3 DNA sequence: TGTGCCAGCAGCCAAGGGGGCAGGGGGGATGGCTACACCTTC. Protein product: CASSQGGRGDGYTF.

The CDR3: CASSLLTGIVNEQFF. The CDR3 nucleotides read TGTGCCAGCAGCTTACTCACAGGGATAGTCAATGAGCAGTTCTTC. The chain carries TRBV13 and TRBJ2-1, with a weak D call TRBD1 (6 bases). The CDR3 length is 15 residues. CDR1 and CDR2 (germline): PRHDT, FYEKMQ (reference sequence). V dropped 2 bases and J dropped 6 bases, with 14 bases sitting between them. Full variable domain (outside the CDR3, taken from reference TRBV13 and TRBJ2-1): AAGVIQSPRHLIKEKRETATLKCYPIPRHDTVYWYQQGPGQDPQFLISFYEKMQSDKGSIPDRFSAQQFSDYHSELNMSSLELGDSALYFCASSLLTGIVNEQFFGPGTRLTVL.

The chain employs TRBV2 and TRBJ2-7; TRBD1 aligns across 8 bases. Germline V gene lookup returns CDR1 SNHLY and CDR2 FYNNEI. The CDR3 spans 15 residues. Germline trimming cut 6 bases from V and 2 bases from J; bases unmatched to any gene: 9. Here the CDR3 DNA reads TGTGCCAGCAGGGGAGACAGGGGCGACCCCTACGAGCAGTACTTC. Translating it yields CASRGDRGDPYEQYF.

The chain carries TRBV2 and TRBJ2-7; 8 bases are a match to TRBD2. Trimming at V came to 7 bases and at J to 7 bases, leaving 12 bases not matched to a gene. The length of the CDR3 is 14 residues. Germline lookup yields CDR1 SNHLY and CDR2 FYNNEI. The CDR3 region is CASTLRSGRLEQYF. DNA of the CDR3: TGTGCCAGCACCCTTAGGAGCGGGAGATTAGAGCAGTACTTC.

This clone was seen just once. The chain couples TRBV5-6 to TRBJ2-5; no firm D call. CDR3 length: 13 residues. Germline assignment: CDR1 SGHDT and CDR2 YYEEEE. V was shortened by 1 base and J by 1 base, with 5 bases between the two germline ends. The CDR3 here is CASSLFIQETQYF. The CDR3 region has the DNA TGTGCCAGCAGCTTGTTTATCCAAGAGACCCAGTACTTC.

The chain carries TRBV21-1 and TRBJ2-7; TRBD1 is the table's D call and was not checked against the DNA. TRBV21-1 is an annotated pseudogene. CDR3 length equals 9 residues. CDR3 residues: CASPGQGNF. For the CDR3, the DNA is TGTGCCAGTCCGGGACAAGGGAACTTC.

This chain joins TRBV6-2 or TRBV6-3 and TRBJ2-3; D gene ambiguous. There are 15 residues in the CDR3. Germline CDR1 and CDR2: MNHEY and SVGEGT. Trimming took off 2 bases at V and 0 bases at J, with 9 bases between the two ends. In nucleotides, the CDR3 is TGTGCCAGCAGTTACGAGACTCAAAGCACAGATACGCAGTATTTT. It encodes CASSYETQSTDTQYF.

The V gene is TRBV18, the J gene TRBJ1-2, with TRBD1 matching 8 bases. This CDR3 contains 13 residues. V was pared by 3 bases and J by 8 bases, with 5 bases of the junction left unmatched. CDR1 KGHSH and CDR2 LQKENI come from the germline V gene. DNA for the CDR3: TGTGCCAGCTCACCTGACAGGGGACGGGGCTACACCTTC. Translating it yields CASSPDRGRGYTF.

This clone was found once. For the CDR3, the DNA is TGTGCCAGCAGTAGAGGGTGGAATCAGCCCCAGCATTTT. Protein product: CASSRGWNQPQHF. This rearrangement joins TRBV6-5 to TRBJ1-5, with unresolved D. V lost 5 bases to trimming and J lost 4 bases, with 9 bases between them. CDR3 length equals 13 residues. Germline V gives CDR1 MNHEY, CDR2 SVGAGI.

The V and J genes are TRBV5-1 and TRBJ2-7; 7 nucleotides match TRBD2. CDR1 is SGHRS, CDR2 YFSETQ, per germline. The CDR3 loop spans 15 amino acids. Trimming at V came to 6 bases and at J to 0 bases, leaving 9 bases not matched to a gene. The CDR3 protein is CASTKDGGSSYEQYF. The CDR3 nucleotides read TGCGCCAGCACAAAGGACGGCGGGAGCTCCTACGAGCAGTACTTC.

The chain has TRBV18 and TRBJ1-4, with no clear D. In germline, CDR1 is KGHSH, CDR2 LQKENI. The CDR3 contains 13 residues. V lost 2 bases and J 4 bases, leaving 5 bases between the germline ends. CDR3 DNA sequence: TGTGCCAGCTCACCAGGACTTAATGAAAAACTGTTTTTT. Translating it yields CASSPGLNEKLFF.

The rearrangement uses TRBV19 and TRBJ2-1, with TRBD2 identical over 8 bases. CDR3 size: 16 residues. The germline V gene has CDR1 LNHDA and CDR2 SQIVND (reference sequence). V was pared by 5 bases and J by 7 bases, with 13 bases of the junction left unmatched. CDR3 in amino acids: CASSGFTRGVRNEQFF. CDR3 nucleotide sequence: TGTGCCAGTAGTGGCTTTACGCGGGGGGTTCGTAATGAGCAGTTCTTC.

The rearrangement uses TRBV14 and TRBJ1-1; the match to TRBD1 covers 7 bases. CDR1 and CDR2 from the germline V gene are SGHDN and FVKESK. The CDR3 loop spans 18 amino acids. Unmatched junction bases numbered 10, after V lost 0 bases and J lost 0 bases. The CDR3 sequence: CASSQETLRGLMNTEAFF. Here the CDR3 DNA reads TGTGCCAGCAGCCAAGAAACTTTAAGGGGGCTCATGAACACTGAAGCTTTCTTT.